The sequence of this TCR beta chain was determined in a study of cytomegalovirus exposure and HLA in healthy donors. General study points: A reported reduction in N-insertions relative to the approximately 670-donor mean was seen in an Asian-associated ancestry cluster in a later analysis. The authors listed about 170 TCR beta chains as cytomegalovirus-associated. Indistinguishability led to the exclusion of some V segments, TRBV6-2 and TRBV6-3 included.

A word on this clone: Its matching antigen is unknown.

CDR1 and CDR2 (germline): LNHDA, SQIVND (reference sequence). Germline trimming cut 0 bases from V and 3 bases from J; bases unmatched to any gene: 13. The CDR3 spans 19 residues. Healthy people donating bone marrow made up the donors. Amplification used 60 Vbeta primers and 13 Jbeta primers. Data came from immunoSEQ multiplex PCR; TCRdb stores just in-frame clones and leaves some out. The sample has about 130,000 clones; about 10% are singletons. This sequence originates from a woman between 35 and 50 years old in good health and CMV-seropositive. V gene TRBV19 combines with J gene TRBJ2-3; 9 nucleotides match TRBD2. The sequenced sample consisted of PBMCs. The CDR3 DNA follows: TGTGCCAGTAGTATAGACGGCCCTCTTAGCGGGGGAGGAACAGATACGCAGTATTTT. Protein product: CASSIDGPLSGGGTDTQYF. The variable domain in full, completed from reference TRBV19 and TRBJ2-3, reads DGGITQSPKYLFRKEGQNVTLSCEQNLNHDAMYWYRQDPGQGLRLIYYSQIVNDFQKGDIAEGYSVSREKKESFPLTVTSAQKNPTAFYLCASSIDGPLSGGGTDTQYFGPGTRLTVL.